This T cell receptor beta chain was recovered during a study of T cell changes during pregnancy in multiple sclerosis (dated by TCRdb to the late 2010s). With regard to the full study: Changes in the T cell repertoire over the course of pregnancy were examined in this study in women with multiple sclerosis.

Receptors were amplified or captured by the immunoSEQ multiplex PCR assay. Not all clones reach the TCRdb copy of this immuneACCESS table, which keeps in-frame sequences only. Checked studies attribute under half of the gap to unresolved V genes and leave the rest unexplained. The sample yields around 69,000 clones; approximately 90% were counted once. 1% to 1.5% of the sample is held by the ten biggest clonotypes. Remarks on this clone: There is no known antigen for this receptor. The sample holds no much larger clone one base away, and base qualities are not on file.

V drops 2 bases and J drops 3 bases, leaving 10 bases in between. CDR1 and CDR2 were assigned from the germline V gene as ENHRY and SYGVKD. Its CDR3 holds 14 amino acids, cysteine through phenylalanine. The retained sequence is limited to the CDR3, 42 bases, with the frame set at the first base. The sequence derives from a female donor with multiple sclerosis, enrolled in a pregnancy study. The specimen was peripheral blood, collected in the third trimester of pregnancy. Here the chain combines TRBV10-3 and TRBJ1-1, with a tentative D gene TRBD1 over 6 matching bases. The CDR3 region: CAISETGGHTEAFF. The DNA reads as follows: TGTGCCATCAGTGAGACTGGGGGCCACACTGAAGCTTTCTTT.